Listed below are T cell receptor beta chains from one sample, sequenced in a study of STAT3 mutations in large granular lymphocyte leukemia. Sequencing used immunoSEQ multiplex PCR; TCRdb keeps in-frame clones, though not all of them. The table has roughly 3,500 clones, roughly 44% seen once. The sample taken for sequencing was peripheral blood mononuclear cells. These receptor sequences come from a man over 45 with T-cell large granular lymphocyte leukemia. Some clones in this sample may be carry-over from other donors' samples. Both conserved end residues are trimmed from each CDR3. D genes are given only for firm matches.

V gene	J gene	CDR3 length	D gene	CDR3 protein
TRBV30	TRBJ2-1	12	.	AWSALAGYNEQF
TRBV5-8	TRBJ2-7	12	.	ASSQGTQTYEQY
TRBV9	TRBJ2-7	13	TRBD2	ASSVGASGGYEQY
TRBV7-9	TRBJ2-7	9	.	ASSLGNEQY
TRBV13	TRBJ2-1	13	TRBD2	ASSLGGGAGNEQF
TRBV18	TRBJ2-7	11	TRBD1	ASSQATGAEQY
TRBV5-1	TRBJ1-4	11	.	ASRSEGSEKLF
TRBV5-1	TRBJ2-7	12	.	ASSLRGGGNEQY
TRBV18	TRBJ2-7	12	.	ASSTGLTTYEQY
TRBV5-6	TRBJ2-7	11	.	ASSLAGSYEQY
TRBV5-1	TRBJ2-7	9	.	ASSPGVEQY
TRBV5-1	TRBJ1-2	13	TRBD1	ASSLVPGQESRYT
TRBV18	TRBJ1-1	11	TRBD1	ASSPTGGTEAF
TRBV4-3	TRBJ2-1	15	.	ASSQDLPQSRNNEQF
TRBV18	TRBJ1-1	12	.	ASSPLGEGTEAF
TRBV6-5	TRBJ1-2	13	.	ASSYSAQTNYGYT
TRBV5-1	TRBJ2-7	12	TRBD1	ASRFTGGSYEQY